The T cell receptor (beta chain) described here comes from a study of blood T cell repertoires in COVID-19. Study-wide context: COVID-19 samples, acute and convalescent, were from the United States, Italy and Spain. The cDNA or gDNA used as material had been derived from T cells, B-cell-depleted T cells, or PBMCs.

The sample holds one count of this clone. Authors' methods: By means of reference gene primer amplification, nucleated cell counts were estimated. TCRdb keeps only in-frame clones here, not all; method: immunoSEQ multiplex PCR. For V, J and clone size, that table is used; D and trimming come from the DNA. The top ten clones hold 3% to 4.5% of a sample with 9,500 to 15,000 clones, roughly 82% of them seen once. V lost 2 bases and J lost 7; bases outside the gene matches: 2. CDR1 is GTSNPN, CDR2 SVGIG, per germline (reference sequence). The CDR3 sequence is 13 residues long. This chain links TRBV30 with TRBJ1-6; 7 bases align to TRBD1. The clonotype comes from a woman aged 60 to 75 with acute or convalescent COVID-19. Sequenced input: peripheral blood. The CDR3 DNA follows: TGTGCCTGGAGTACAGGGGAAAATTCACCCCTCCACTTT. It specifies CAWSTGENSPLHF.